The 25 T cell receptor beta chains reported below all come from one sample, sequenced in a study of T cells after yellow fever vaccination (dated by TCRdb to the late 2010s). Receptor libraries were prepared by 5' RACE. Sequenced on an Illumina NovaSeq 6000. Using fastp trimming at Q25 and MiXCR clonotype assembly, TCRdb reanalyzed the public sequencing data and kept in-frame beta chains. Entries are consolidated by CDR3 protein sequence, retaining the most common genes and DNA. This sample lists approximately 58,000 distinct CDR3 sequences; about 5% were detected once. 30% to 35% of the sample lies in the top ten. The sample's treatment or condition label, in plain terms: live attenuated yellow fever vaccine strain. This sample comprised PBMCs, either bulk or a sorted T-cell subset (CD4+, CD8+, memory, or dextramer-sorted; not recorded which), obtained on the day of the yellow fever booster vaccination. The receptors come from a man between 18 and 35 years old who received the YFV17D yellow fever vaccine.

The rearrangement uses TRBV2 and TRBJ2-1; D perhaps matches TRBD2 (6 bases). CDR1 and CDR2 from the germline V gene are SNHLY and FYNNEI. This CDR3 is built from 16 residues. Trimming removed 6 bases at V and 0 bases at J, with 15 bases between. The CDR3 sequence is CASRYHGGSSYNEQFF. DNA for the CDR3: TGTGCCAGCAGGTATCACGGGGGATCCTCCTACAATGAGCAGTTCTTC.

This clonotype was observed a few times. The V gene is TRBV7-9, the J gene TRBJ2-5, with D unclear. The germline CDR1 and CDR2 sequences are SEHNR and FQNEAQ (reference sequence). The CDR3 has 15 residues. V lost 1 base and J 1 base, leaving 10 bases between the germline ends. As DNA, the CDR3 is TGTGCCAGCAGCTTAGGGTTTGGGTTCCAAGAGACCCAGTACTTC. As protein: CASSLGFGFQETQYF.

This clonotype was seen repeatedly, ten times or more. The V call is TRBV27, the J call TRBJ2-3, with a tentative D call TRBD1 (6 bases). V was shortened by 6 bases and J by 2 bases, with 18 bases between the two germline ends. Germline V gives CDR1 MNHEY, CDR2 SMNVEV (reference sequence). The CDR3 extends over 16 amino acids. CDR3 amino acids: CASSPIGQRNTDTQYF. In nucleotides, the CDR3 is TGTGCCAGCAGCCCCATTGGACAGCGAAACACAGATACGCAGTATTTT.

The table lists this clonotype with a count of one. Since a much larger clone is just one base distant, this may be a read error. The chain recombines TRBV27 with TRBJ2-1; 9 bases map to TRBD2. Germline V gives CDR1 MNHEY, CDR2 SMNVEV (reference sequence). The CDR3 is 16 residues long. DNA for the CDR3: TGTGCCATCAGTTTAGGCGGCAGCGGGGGGTACAATGAGCAGTTCTTC. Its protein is CAISLGGSGGYNEQFF.

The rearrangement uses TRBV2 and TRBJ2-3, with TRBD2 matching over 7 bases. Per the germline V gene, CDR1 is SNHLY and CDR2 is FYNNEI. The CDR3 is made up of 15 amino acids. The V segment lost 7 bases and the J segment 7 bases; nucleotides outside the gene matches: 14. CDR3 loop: CASTPGRDKGYTQYF. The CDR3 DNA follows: TGTGCCAGCACCCCAGGGAGGGATAAGGGGTATACGCAGTATTTT. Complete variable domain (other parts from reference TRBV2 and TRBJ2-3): EPEVTQTPSHQVTQMGQEVILRCVPISNHLYFYWYRQILGQKVEFLVSFYNNEISEKSEIFDDQFSVERPDGSNFTLKIRSTKLEDSAMYFCASTPGRDKGYTQYFGPGTRLTVL.

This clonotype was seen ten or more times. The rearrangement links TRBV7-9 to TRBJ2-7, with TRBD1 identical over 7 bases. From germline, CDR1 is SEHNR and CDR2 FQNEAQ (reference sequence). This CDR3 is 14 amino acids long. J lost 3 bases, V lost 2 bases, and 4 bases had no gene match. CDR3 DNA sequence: TGTGCCAGCAGCTTAAGGGGGCCCAACTACGAGCAGTACTTC. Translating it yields CASSLRGPNYEQYF.

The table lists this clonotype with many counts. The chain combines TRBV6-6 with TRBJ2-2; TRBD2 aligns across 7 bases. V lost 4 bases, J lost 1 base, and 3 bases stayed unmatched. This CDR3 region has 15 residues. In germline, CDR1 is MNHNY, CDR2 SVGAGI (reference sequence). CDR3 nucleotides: TGTGCCAGCAGTTCTGAGCGGGGGAACACCGGGGAGCTGTTTTTT. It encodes CASSSERGNTGELFF.

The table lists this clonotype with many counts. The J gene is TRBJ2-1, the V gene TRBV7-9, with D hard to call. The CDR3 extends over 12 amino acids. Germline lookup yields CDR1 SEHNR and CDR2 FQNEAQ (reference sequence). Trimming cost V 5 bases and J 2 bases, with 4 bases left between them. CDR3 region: CASSKTYNEQFF. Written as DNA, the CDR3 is TGTGCCAGCAGCAAGACCTACAATGAGCAGTTCTTC.

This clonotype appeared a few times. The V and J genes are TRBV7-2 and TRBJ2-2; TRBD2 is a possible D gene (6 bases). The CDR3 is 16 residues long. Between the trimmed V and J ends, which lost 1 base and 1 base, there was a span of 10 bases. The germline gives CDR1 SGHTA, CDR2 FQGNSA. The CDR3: CASSLVWGVNTGELFF. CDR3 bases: TGTGCCAGCAGCTTAGTTTGGGGGGTGAACACCGGGGAGCTGTTTTTT.

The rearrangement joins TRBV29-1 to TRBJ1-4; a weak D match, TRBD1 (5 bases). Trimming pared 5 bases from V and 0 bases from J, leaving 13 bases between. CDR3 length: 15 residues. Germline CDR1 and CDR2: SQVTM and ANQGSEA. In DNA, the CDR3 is TGCAGCGTTAATCAGGAGGGGCCAACTAATGAAAAACTGTTTTTT. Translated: CSVNQEGPTNEKLFF.

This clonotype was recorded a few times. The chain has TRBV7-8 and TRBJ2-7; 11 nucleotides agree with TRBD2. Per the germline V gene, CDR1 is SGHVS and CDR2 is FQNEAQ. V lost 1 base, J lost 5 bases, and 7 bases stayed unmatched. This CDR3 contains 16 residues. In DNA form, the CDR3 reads TGTGCCAGCAGCTTAGAGGGGTTAGCGGGGGGGGACGAGCAGTACGTC. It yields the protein CASSLEGLAGGDEQYV.

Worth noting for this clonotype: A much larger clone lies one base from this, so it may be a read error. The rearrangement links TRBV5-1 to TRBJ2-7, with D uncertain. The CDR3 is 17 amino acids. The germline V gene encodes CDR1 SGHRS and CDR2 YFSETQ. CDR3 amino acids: CAISFSHRRTLHYEQYF. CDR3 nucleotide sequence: TGCGCCATCAGCTTTTCTCATCGTAGAACCCTACACTACGAGCAGTACTTC. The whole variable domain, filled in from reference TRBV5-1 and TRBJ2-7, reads KAGVTQTPRYLIKTRGQQVTLSCSPISGHRSVSWYQQTPGQGLQFLFEYFSETQRNKGNFPGRFSGRQFSNSRSEMNVSTLELGDSALYLCAISFSHRRTLHYEQYFGPGTRLTVT.

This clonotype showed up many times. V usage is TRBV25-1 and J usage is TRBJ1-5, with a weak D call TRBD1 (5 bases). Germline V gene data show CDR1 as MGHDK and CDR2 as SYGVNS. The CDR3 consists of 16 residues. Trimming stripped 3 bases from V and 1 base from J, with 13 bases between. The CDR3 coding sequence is TGTGCCAGCAGTGACCGGGCCTGGGACAGCAATCAGCCCCAGCATTTT. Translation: CASSDRAWDSNQPQHF. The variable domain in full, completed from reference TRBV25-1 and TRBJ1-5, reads EADIYQTPRYLVIGTGKKITLECSQTMGHDKMYWYQQDPGMELHLIHYSYGVNSTEKGDLSSESTVSRIRTEHFPLTLESARPSHTSQYLCASSDRAWDSNQPQHFGDGTRLSIL.

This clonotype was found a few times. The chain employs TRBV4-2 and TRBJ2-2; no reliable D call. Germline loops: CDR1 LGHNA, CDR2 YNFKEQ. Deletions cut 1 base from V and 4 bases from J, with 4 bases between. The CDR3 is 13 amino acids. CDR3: CASSQGGTGELFF. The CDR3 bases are TGTGCCAGCAGCCAAGGGGGCACCGGGGAGCTGTTTTTT.

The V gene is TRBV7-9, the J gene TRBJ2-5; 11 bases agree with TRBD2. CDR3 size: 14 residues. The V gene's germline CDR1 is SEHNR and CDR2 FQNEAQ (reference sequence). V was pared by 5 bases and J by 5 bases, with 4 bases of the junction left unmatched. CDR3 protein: CASSTTSGAETQYF. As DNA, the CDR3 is TGTGCCAGCAGCACGACTAGCGGGGCCGAGACCCAGTACTTC.

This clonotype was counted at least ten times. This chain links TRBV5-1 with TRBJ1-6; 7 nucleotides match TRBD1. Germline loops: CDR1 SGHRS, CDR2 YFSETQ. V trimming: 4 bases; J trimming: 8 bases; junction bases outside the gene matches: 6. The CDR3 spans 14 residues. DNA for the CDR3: TGCGCCAGCAGCCCGCGGACAGGATATTCACCCCTCCACTTT. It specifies CASSPRTGYSPLHF.

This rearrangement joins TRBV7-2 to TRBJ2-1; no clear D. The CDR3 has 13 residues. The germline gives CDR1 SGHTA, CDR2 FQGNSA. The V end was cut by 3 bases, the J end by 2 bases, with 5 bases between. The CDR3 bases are TGTGCCAGCAGCTTCACTCCCTACAATGAGCAGTTCTTC. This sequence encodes CASSFTPYNEQFF. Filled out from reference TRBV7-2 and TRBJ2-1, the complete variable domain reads GAGVSQSPSNKVTEKGKDVELRCDPISGHTALYWYRQSLGQGLEFLIYFQGNSAPDKSGLPSDRFSAERTGGSVSTLTIQRTQQEDSAVYLCASSFTPYNEQFFGPGTRLTVL.

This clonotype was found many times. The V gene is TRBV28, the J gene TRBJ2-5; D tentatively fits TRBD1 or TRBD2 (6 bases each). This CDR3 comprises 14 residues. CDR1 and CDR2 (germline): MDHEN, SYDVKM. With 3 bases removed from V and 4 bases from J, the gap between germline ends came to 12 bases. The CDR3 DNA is TGTGCCAGCAGTTTTGGGGGGCGCGGAGAGACCCAGTACTTC. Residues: CASSFGGRGETQYF.

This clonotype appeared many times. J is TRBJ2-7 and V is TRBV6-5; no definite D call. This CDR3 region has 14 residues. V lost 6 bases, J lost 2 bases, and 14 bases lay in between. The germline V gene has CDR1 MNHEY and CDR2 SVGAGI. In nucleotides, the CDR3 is TGTGCCAGCAGCTACGGTCTTGGAGCCTACGAGCAGTACGTC. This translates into CASSYGLGAYEQYV.

CDR3 nucleotides: TGTGCCAGCTCTCCGCGGGCAGATACGCAGTATTTT. Translating gives CASSPRADTQYF. The V gene is TRBV12-3 or TRBV12-4, the J gene TRBJ2-3, with a weak D call TRBD2 (5 bases). Trimming shortened V by 8 bases and J by 4 bases, and 10 bases separated the two germline ends. The CDR3 loop spans 12 amino acids.

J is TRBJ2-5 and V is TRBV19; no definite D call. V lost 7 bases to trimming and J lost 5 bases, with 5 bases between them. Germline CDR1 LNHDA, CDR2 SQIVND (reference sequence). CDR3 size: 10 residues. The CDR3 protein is CASMGETQYF. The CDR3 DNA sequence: TGTGCCAGTATGGGGGAGACCCAGTACTTC.

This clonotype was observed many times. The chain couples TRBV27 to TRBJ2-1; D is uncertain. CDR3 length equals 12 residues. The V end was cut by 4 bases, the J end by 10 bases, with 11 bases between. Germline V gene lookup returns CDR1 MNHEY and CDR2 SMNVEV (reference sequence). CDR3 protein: CASSYPNAEQFF. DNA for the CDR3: TGTGCCAGCAGTTATCCCAACGCAGAGCAGTTCTTC.

CDR3 sequence: CASSPPDRGTKNIQYF. The CDR3, as DNA: TGTGCCAGCTCACCTCCGGACAGGGGGACCAAAAACATTCAGTACTTC. The chain links TRBV18 to TRBJ2-4; 10 nucleotides match TRBD1. The CDR3 loop spans 16 amino acids. Germline CDR1 reads KGHSH; CDR2 reads LQKENI. Unmatched junction bases numbered 4, after V lost 3 bases and J lost 2 bases.

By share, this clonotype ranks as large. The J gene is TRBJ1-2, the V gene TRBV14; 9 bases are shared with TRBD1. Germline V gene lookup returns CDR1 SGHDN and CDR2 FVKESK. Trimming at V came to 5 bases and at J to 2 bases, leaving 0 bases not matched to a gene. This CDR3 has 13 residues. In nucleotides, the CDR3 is TGTGCCAGCAGCGGGACAGGGAACTATGGCTACACCTTC. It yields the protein CASSGTGNYGYTF.

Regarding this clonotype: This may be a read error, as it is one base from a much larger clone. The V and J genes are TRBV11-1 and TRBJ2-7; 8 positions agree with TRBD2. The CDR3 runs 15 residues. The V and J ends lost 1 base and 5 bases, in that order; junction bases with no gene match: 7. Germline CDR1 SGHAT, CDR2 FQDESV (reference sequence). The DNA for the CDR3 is TGTGCCAGCAGCTTAGTAGGTATAGCGGGGCACGAGCAGTACTTC. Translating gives CASSLVGIAGHEQYF.